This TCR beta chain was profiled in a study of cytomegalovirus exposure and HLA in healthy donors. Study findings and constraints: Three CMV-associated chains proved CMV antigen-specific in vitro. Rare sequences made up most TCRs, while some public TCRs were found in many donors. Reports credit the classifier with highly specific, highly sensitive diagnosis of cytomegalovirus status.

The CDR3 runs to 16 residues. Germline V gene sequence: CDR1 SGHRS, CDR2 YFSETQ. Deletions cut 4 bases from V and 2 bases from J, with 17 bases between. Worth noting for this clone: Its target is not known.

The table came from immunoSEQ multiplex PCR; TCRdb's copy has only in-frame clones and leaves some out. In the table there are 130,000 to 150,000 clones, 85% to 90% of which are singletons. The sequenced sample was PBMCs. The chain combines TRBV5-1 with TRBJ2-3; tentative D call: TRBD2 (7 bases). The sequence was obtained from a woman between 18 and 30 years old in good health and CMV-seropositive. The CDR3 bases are TGCGCCAGCAGCAGGGGGACTACGGGATTCACAGATACGCAGTATTTT. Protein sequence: CASSRGTTGFTDTQYF.